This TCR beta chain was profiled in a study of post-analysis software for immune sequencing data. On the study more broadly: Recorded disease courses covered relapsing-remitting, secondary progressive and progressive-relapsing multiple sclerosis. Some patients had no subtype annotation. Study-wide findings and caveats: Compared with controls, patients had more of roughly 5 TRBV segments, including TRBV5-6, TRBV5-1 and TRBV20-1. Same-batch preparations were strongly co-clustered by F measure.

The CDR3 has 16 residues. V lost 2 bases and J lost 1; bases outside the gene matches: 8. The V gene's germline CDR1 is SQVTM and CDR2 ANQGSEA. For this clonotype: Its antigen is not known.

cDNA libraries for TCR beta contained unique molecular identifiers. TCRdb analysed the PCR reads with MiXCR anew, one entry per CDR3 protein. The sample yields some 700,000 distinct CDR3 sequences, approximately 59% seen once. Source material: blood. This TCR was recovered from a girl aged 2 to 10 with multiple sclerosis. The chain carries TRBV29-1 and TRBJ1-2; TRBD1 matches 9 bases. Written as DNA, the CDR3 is TGCAGCGTTGAAACTGTTTGGACAGGGGATAACTATGGCTACACCTTC. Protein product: CSVETVWTGDNYGYTF.